This T cell receptor (beta chain) was documented in a study of CD8+CD57+ T cells in acquired aplastic anemia. There are a few counts of this clonotype. The target antigen is unknown. Mismatch with germline at one junction end may stem from a read error. Both TCR beta VDJ combination and CDR3 sequence profiling were carried out. Genomic DNA was the template for this profiling. TCRdb recomputed calls from the reads with MiXCR, one row per CDR3 protein. The sample holds more than 95,000 distinct CDR3 sequences, approximately 36% seen once. By flow cytometry, patients selected for sequencing had shown an expansion of CD8+CD57+ cells. Study-wide results and caveats: Patients versus controls showed no significant CD8+ Simpson's diversity difference.

This CDR3 has 13 amino acids. The V gene's germline CDR1 is SGDLS and CDR2 YYNGEE. Sequenced sample: sorted CD4+, CD8+, or CD8+CD57+ T cells (not recorded which) from PBMCs. The chain links TRBV9 to TRBJ1-1; D call uncertain. The source is a human donor with aplastic anemia. CDR3 protein: CASSQNIDTEVFF. In nucleotides, the CDR3 is TGTGCCAGCAGCCAAAATATCGACACTGAAGTTTTCTTT.